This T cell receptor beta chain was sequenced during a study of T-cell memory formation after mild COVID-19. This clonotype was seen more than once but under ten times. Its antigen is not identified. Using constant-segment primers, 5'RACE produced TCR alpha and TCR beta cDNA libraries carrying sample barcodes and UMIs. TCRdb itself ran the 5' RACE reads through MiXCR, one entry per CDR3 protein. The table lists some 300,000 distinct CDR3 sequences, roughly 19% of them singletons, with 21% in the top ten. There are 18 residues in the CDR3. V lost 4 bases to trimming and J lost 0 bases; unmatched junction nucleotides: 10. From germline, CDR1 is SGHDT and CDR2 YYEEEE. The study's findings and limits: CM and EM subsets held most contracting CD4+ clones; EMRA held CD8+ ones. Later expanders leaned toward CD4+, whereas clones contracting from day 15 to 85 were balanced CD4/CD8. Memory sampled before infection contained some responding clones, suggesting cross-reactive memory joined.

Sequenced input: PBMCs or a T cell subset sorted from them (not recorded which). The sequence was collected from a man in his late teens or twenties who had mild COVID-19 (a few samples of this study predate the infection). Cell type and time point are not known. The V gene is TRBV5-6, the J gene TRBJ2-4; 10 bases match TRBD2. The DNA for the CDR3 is TGTGCCAGCAGCGCCGGCAGCGGGGGGGGCCTAGCCAAAAACATTCAGTACTTC. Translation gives CASSAGSGGGLAKNIQYF.